This TCR beta chain stems from a study of response to subunit inactivated influenza vaccine. A single record per CDR3 protein comes from TCRdb applying MiXCR to the RT-PCR reads. This sample carries roughly 780,000 distinct CDR3 sequences, 18% of them seen once, and the ten largest clones take 11%. Germline assignment: CDR1 SGHVS and CDR2 FNYEAQ. Trimming cost V 1 base and J 6 bases; bases outside gene matches: 8. The CDR3 runs 15 residues. The study's findings and limits: Each seasonal influenza vaccination, the authors suggested, recruits few new T cells.

This clonotype has more than one count but fewer than ten. The target antigen is unknown. The rearrangement joins TRBV7-6 to TRBJ1-1, with 7 nucleotides matching TRBD1. The source was PBMCs from blood, collected more than 4 days after vaccination. This clonotype was obtained from a man in his fifties who received an inactivated influenza vaccine. Here the CDR3 DNA reads TGTGCCAGCAGCTTAGGGCCAGGGGGAATCCCTGAAGCTTTCTTT. Translated, it gives CASSLGPGGIPEAFF.